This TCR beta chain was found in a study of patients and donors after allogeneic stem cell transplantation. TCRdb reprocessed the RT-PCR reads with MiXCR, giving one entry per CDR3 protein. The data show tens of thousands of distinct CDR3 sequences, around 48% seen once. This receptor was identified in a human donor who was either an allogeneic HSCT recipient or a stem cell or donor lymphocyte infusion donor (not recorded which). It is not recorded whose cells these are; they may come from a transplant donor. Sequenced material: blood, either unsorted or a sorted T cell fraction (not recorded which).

The CDR3 DNA follows: TGCAGTGCTAGAGGACAGGGGACGGTTGAAGCTTTCTTT. It yields the protein CSARGQGTVEAFF. J is TRBJ1-1 and V is TRBV20-1, with 8 bases fitting TRBD1. After removal of 1 base from V and 7 bases from J, the junction contained 5 bases not matched to a gene. In germline, CDR1 is DFQATT, CDR2 SNEGSKA (reference sequence). The CDR3 covers 13 residues.